This section outlines one T cell receptor (beta chain) sequence together with its context. Profiled with immunoSEQ multiplex PCR; TCRdb holds only in-frame clones, not every one. The table lists about 2.1 million clones, 90% to 95% of them singletons. The sample comes from a study of shared clonotypes between healthy human individuals. Naive CD8 cells, CD45RO-negative and positively selected for CCR7, excluded terminally differentiated effector memory CD45RA+ cells. Sequencing was done on a sample of naive CD8+ T cells from PBMCs. The source of this sequence is a man aged 18 to 30 in good health. Some clones in this sample may be carry-over from other donors' samples.

CDR3 coding DNA: TGTGCCTGGAGTGTAAGGGGGGCTTTTGGGACAGATACGCAGTATTTT. Translation: CAWSVRGAFGTDTQYF. The V gene is TRBV30, the J gene TRBJ2-3, with D perhaps TRBD1 or TRBD2 (6 bases each). In germline, CDR1 is GTSNPN, CDR2 SVGIG (reference sequence). Trimming pared 0 bases from V and 3 bases from J, leaving 16 bases between. The CDR3 loop spans 16 amino acids.